The 11 T cell receptor beta chains listed next were all sequenced from one sample in a study of blood T cell repertoires in COVID-19 (dated by TCRdb to 2018 to 2020). Library method: the immunoSEQ multiplex PCR assay. Imported from immuneACCESS, the table was reduced by TCRdb to in-frame sequences with V and J called. These copies leave out some clones; in studies compared against another copy, an unresolved V gene accounts for under half, and the cause of the remainder is not known. The sample data list 100,000 or so clones, and roughly four fifths of these were observed just once. In total, the top ten clones hold approximately 15% of the sample. Sequencing was performed on peripheral blood. Receptor source: a woman at least 80 years old with acute or convalescent COVID-19.

The CDR3: CASSYDRSHEQYF. CDR3 coding DNA: TGTGCCAGCAGTTACGACAGGTCCCACGAGCAGTACTTC. V and J are TRBV12-3 or TRBV12-4 and TRBJ2-7; tentatively, D is TRBD1 (6 bases). This CDR3 spans 13 amino acids. The ends were cut back, 4 bases at V and 5 bases at J, with 12 bases in the middle.

The chain uses TRBV27 and TRBJ2-2; D perhaps matches TRBD1 (6 bases). In germline, CDR1 is MNHEY, CDR2 SMNVEV (reference sequence). The germline V and J ends were trimmed by 8 bases and 6 bases, with 25 bases remaining between them. The CDR3 is 17 residues long. CDR3 amino acids: CASSRRVGNRAAGELFF. The CDR3 DNA reads as TGTGCCAGCTCTCGTAGGGTAGGAAACAGGGCGGCCGGGGAGCTGTTTTTT.

This clone turned up a few times. The V call is TRBV18, the J call TRBJ1-1; weak D call: TRBD1 (6 bases). CDR1 is KGHSH, CDR2 LQKENI, per germline. Trimming removed 5 bases at V and 10 bases at J, with 14 bases between. The length of the CDR3 is 12 residues. For the CDR3, the DNA is TGTGCCAGCTCAACAACAGGGCCTGGAGCTTTCTTT. Translated: CASSTTGPGAFF.

The rearrangement joins TRBV15 to TRBJ2-6; D is unresolved. The ends were cut back, 0 bases at V and 2 bases at J, with 5 bases in the middle. The CDR3 is 15 residues long. CDR1 LNHNV and CDR2 YYDKDF come from the germline V gene (reference sequence). CDR3 bases: TGTGCCACCAGCAGAGACAGGACTGGGGCCAACGTCCTGACTTTC. Its translation: CATSRDRTGANVLTF.

The chain couples TRBV19 to TRBJ2-2, with 8 bases lining up with TRBD1. The V gene end was trimmed by 5 bases and the J gene end by 2 bases; junction bases not matched to a gene: 7. The CDR3 length is 16 residues. From germline, CDR1 is LNHDA and CDR2 SQIVND (reference sequence). CDR3 in DNA: TGTGCCAGTAGTCGCCAGGGGGCTGGTAACACCGGGGAGCTGTTTTTT. It specifies CASSRQGAGNTGELFF.

The J gene is TRBJ2-5, the V gene TRBV5-5; perhaps TRBD1 as D (5 bases). This CDR3 region has 13 residues. V was shortened by 1 base and J by 5 bases, with 9 bases between the two germline ends. The germline V gene has CDR1 SGHKS and CDR2 YYEKEE (reference sequence). For the CDR3, the DNA is TGTGCCAGCAGCTTGTCAGGGCCCGAGACCCAGTACTTC. Translated, it gives CASSLSGPETQYF.

This chain connects TRBV9 to TRBJ2-1; 12 positions match TRBD2. CDR1 and CDR2 from the germline V gene are SGDLS and YYNGEE. The CDR3 totals 19 residues. After removal of 0 bases from V and 9 bases from J, the junction contained 16 bases not matched to a gene. In DNA, the CDR3 is TGTGCCAGCAGCGTAGGACTAGCGGGAGCCGGGGCGGGGGTCGGTGAGCAGTTCTTC. This codes for CASSVGLAGAGAGVGEQFF.

This chain joins TRBV9 and TRBJ1-4; 9 bases map to TRBD1. After removal of 4 bases from V and 8 bases from J, the junction contained 9 bases not matched to a gene. CDR3 length: 15 amino acids. Germline assignment: CDR1 SGDLS and CDR2 YYNGEE. CDR3 sequence reads: CASSLSGTGLEKLFF. The CDR3 coding sequence is TGTGCCAGCAGCTTATCCGGGACAGGGCTCGAAAAACTGTTTTTT. The whole variable domain, remainder taken from reference TRBV9 and TRBJ1-4, is DSGVTQTPKHLITATGQRVTLRCSPRSGDLSVYWYQQSLDQGLQFLIQYYNGEERAKGNILERFSAQQFPDLHSELNLSSLELGDSALYFCASSLSGTGLEKLFFGSGTQLSVL.

This clone appeared a single time. The chain is built from TRBV28 and TRBJ2-1; 8 positions match TRBD2. This CDR3 comprises 14 residues. The V segment lost 6 bases and the J segment 5 bases; nucleotides outside the gene matches: 6. Germline loops: CDR1 MDHEN, CDR2 SYDVKM. In nucleotides, the CDR3 is TGTGCCAGCAGCGGGAGCGGGAGCAACAATGAGCAGTTCTTC. It codes for CASSGSGSNNEQFF.

This clone has more than one count but fewer than ten. In DNA, the CDR3 is TGCGCCAGCAGCTTGGGAACTAGCGGGAGCGATACGCAGTATTTT. Its translation: CASSLGTSGSDTQYF. The genes are TRBV5-1 and TRBJ2-3; 11 bases line up with TRBD2. CDR1 and CDR2 from the germline V gene are SGHRS and YFSETQ. There are 15 residues in the CDR3. Losses at the gene ends were 0 bases for V and 6 bases for J; bases not matched to a gene: 3.

The V call is TRBV11-2, the J call TRBJ2-7, with TRBD2 as a possible D gene (6 bases). V shed 3 bases and J shed 4 bases, with 13 bases lying between them. This CDR3 spans 14 amino acids. Germline CDR1 is SGHAT and CDR2 is FQNNGV. The CDR3 DNA reads as TGTGCCAGCAGCTTCGGGGGAAGATCATACGAGCAGTACGTC. Its translation: CASSFGGRSYEQYV.